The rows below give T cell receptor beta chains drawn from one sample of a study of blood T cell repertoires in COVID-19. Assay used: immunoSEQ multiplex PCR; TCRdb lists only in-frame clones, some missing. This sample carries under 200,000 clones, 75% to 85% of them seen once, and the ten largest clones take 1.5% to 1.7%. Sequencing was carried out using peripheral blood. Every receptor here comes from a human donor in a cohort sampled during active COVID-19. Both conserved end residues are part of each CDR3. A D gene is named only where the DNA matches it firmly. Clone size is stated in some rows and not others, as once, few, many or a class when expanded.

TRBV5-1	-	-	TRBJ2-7	TGCGCCAGCAGTTCGTCCTACGAGCAGTACTTC	CASSSSYEQYF
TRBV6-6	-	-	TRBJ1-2	TGTGCCAGCACCGAGGGACAAAGCTATGGCTACACCTTC	CASTEGQSYGYTF
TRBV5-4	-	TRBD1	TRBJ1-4	TGTGCCAGCAGCACCAGGGGGCTAGGTAATGAAAAACTGTTTTTT	CASSTRGLGNEKLFF
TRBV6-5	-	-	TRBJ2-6	TGTGCCAGCAGGGCCTCTGGGGCCAACGTCCTGACTTTC	CASRASGANVLTF
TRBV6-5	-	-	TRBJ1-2	TGTGCCAGCAGTTACGGTCGCAGGGATAACTATGGCTACACCTTC	CASSYGRRDNYGYTF
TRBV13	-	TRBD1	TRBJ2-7	TGTGCCAGCAGCTTAGGCCGGGACAGTATCTACGAGCAGTACTTC	CASSLGRDSIYEQYF
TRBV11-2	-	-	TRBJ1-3	TGTGCCAGCAGCTTAAACCCCCCCGGGGTAGCAGGAAACACCATATATTTT	CASSLNPPGVAGNTIYF
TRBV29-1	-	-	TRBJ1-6	TGCAGCGTGGGAACAGGGCTCAATTCACCCCTCCACTTT	CSVGTGLNSPLHF
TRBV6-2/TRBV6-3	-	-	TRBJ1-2	TGTGCCAGCAGTGAGCAGAGGACAGCTCGATTCTATGGCTACACCTTC	CASSEQRTARFYGYTF
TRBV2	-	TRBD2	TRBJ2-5	TGTGCCAGCACACTAGCGGGGATCCAAGAGACCCAGTACTTC	CASTLAGIQETQYF
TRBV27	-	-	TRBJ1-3	TGTGCCAGCAGAGAGGTCTTCTCTGGAAACACCATATATTTT	CASREVFSGNTIYF
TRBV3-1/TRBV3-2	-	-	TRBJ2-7	TGTGCCAGCAGGGCAGGGCCCCTATTCTACGAGCAGTACTTC	CASRAGPLFYEQYF
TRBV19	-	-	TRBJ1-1	TGTGCCAGTACCCGGCGGGGGGCGGGAAACACTGAAGCTTTCTTT	CASTRRGAGNTEAFF
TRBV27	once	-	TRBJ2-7	TGTGCCAGCAGTTTCCTGAAGGAGTACTCCTACGAGCAGTACTTC	CASSFLKEYSYEQYF
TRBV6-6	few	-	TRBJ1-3	TGTGCCAGCAGGGGCGACATCTCTGGAAACACCATATATTTT	CASRGDISGNTIYF
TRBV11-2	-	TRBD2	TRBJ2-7	TGTGCCAGCAGCTTACTCTCGGGACTAGCGGGAGGGTACGAGCAGTACTTC	CASSLLSGLAGGYEQYF
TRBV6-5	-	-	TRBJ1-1	TGTGCCAGCAGGACAGGACTTCGGAACACTGAAGCTTTCTTT	CASRTGLRNTEAFF
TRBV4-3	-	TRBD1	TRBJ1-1	TGCGCCAGCAGCCAAGATCCCCAGGACAGGGGGCTAGAAGCTTTCTTT	CASSQDPQDRGLEAFF
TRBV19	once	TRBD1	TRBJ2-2	TGTGCCAGTAGTGGGGGACAGGGGGCCGGCACCGGGGAGCTGTTTTTT	CASSGGQGAGTGELFF
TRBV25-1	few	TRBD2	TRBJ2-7	TGTGCCAGCACGGGGCCTACCGGGACTAGTCCCTACGAGCAGTACTTC	CASTGPTGTSPYEQYF
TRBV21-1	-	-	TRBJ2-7	TGTGCCAGCAGCTGGAGGATGGTGAGCTCCTACGAGCAGTACTTC	CASSWRMVSSYEQYF
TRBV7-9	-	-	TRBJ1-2	TGTGCCAGCACCAAAGGAGATAACTATGGCTACACCTTC	CASTKGDNYGYTF
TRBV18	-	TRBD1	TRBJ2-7	TGTGCCAGCTCACTGGGCCCGCCGGGACAGCTCTACGAGCAGTACTTC	CASSLGPPGQLYEQYF
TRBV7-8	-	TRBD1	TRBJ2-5	TGTGCCAGCAGCGAGGGACAGGGGTACGGGAAGACCCAGTACTTC	CASSEGQGYGKTQYF
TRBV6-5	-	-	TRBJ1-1	TGTGCCAGCAGTTACCGGAGGGACACTGAAGCTTTCTTT	CASSYRRDTEAFF
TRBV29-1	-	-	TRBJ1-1	TGCAGCGTGACAGCCAACACTGAAGCTTTCTTT	CSVTANTEAFF
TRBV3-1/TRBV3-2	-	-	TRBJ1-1	TGTGCCAGCAGCCGCGTGAAGAACACTGAAGCTTTCTTT	CASSRVKNTEAFF
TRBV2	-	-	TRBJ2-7	TGTGCCAGCAGTGAAAGGGGCTACGAGCAGTACTTC	CASSERGYEQYF
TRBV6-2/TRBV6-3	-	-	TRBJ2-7	TGTGCCAGCAGTTACAAGCGGGCCTACGAGCAGTACTTC	CASSYKRAYEQYF
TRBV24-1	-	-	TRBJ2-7	TGTGCCACCAGTGATTTGTTTTGGACAGCTTCCTACGAGCAGTACTTC	CATSDLFWTASYEQYF
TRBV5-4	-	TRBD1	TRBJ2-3	TGTGCCAGCAGCTGGGACCCGGGACAGGGGGGCTACACAGATACGCAGTATTTT	CASSWDPGQGGYTDTQYF
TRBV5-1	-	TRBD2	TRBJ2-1	TGCGCCAGCAGCTTGGAAGCGGGGATTTATATGAATGAGCAGTTCTTC	CASSLEAGIYMNEQFF
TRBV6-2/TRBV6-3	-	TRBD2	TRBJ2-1	TGTGCCAGCAGACCTTTCGTACTAGCGCCTTCCTACAATGAGCAGTTCTTC	CASRPFVLAPSYNEQFF